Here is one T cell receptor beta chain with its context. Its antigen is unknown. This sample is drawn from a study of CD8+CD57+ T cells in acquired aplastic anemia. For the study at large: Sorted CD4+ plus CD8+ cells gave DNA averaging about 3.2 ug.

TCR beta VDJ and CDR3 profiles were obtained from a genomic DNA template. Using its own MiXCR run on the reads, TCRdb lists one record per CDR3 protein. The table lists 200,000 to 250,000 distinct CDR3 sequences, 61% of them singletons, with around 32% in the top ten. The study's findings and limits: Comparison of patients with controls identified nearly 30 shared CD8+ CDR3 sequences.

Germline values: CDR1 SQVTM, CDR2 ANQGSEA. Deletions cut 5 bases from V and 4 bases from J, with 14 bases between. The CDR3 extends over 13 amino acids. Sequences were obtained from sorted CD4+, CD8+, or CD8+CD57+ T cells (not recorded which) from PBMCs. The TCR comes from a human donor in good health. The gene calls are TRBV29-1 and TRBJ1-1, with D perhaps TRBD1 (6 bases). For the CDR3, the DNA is TGCAGCGTTCATGGGGGCGGAAGCACTGAAGCTTTCTTT. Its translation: CSVHGGGSTEAFF.